This TCR beta chain was observed in a study of human T cells and chemical hapten exposure. The J segment lost 2 bases and the V segment lost 4 bases, leaving 6 bases of the junction unmatched. The CDR3 totals 15 residues. Looked up from germline, CDR1 is SGHNT and CDR2 is YYREEE (reference sequence). The sample holds a few counts of this clonotype. TCRdb fed the 5' RACE reads into MiXCR, producing one record per CDR3 protein. The top ten clones hold under 7.5% of a sample with around 80,000 distinct CDR3 sequences, around 15% of them seen once. The template was total RNA from unfractionated whole blood.

This sequence was found in a female donor in good health. V gene TRBV5-4 combines with J gene TRBJ1-2; 9 bases align to TRBD1. This chain's CDR3 is CASSRTGDVNYGYTF. CDR3 DNA sequence: TGTGCCAGCAGCCGGACAGGGGACGTAAACTATGGCTACACCTTC.